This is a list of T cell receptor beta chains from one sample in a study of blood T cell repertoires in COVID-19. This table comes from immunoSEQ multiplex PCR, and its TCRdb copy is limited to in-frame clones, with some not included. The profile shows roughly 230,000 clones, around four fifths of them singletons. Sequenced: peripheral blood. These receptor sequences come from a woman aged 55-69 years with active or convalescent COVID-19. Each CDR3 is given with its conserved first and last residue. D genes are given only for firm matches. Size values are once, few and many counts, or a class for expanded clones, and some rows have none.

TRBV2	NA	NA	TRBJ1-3	CASTQVLSGNTIYF	TGTGCCAGCACCCAGGTTCTCTCTGGAAACACCATATATTTT
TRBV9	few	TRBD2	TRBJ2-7	CASSPGAGLAGSEQYF	TGTGCCAGCAGCCCAGGAGCGGGACTAGCGGGAAGCGAGCAGTACTTC
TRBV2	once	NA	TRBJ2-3	CASSEYVAADTQYF	TGTGCCAGCAGTGAATACGTAGCGGCAGATACGCAGTATTTT
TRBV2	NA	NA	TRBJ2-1	CASRVPSIDEQFF	TGTGCCAGCAGGGTCCCATCAATAGATGAGCAGTTCTTC
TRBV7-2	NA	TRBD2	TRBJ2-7	CASSYDPRAGRASYEQYF	TGTGCCAGCAGTTACGACCCCCGAGCGGGACGTGCCTCCTACGAGCAGTACTTC
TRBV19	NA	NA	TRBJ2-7	CASSIVRDSYEQYF	TGTGCCAGTAGTATAGTCAGGGATTCCTACGAGCAGTACTTC
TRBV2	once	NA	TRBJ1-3	CASSAVSGNTIYF	TGTGCCAGCAGTGCCGTTTCTGGAAACACCATATATTTT
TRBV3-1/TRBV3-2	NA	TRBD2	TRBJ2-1	CASSRRGEGRYNEQFF	TGTGCCAGCAGCCGCAGAGGGGAGGGACGCTACAATGAGCAGTTCTTC
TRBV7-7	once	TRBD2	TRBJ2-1	CASSQGTSGRNEQFF	TGTGCTAGCAGCCAGGGGACTAGCGGGAGAAATGAGCAGTTCTTC
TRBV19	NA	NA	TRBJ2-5	CASSPRDSLQETQYF	TGTGCCAGTAGTCCGCGGGACAGCTTACAAGAGACCCAGTACTTC
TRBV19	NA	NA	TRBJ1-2	CASSTSRVPYGYTF	TGTGCCAGTAGTACCTCCAGGGTTCCCTATGGCTACACCTTC
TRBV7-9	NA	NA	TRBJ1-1	CASSLRTTEAFF	TGTGCCAGCAGCTTACGTACAACTGAAGCTTTCTTT
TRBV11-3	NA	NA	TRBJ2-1	CASSLTRGSYNEQFF	TGTGCCAGCAGCTTAACTCGCGGCAGTTACAATGAGCAGTTCTTC